This TCR beta chain was profiled in a study of cytotoxic CD8 clonotypes in ibrutinib-treated CLL listed by TCRdb under 2021. Looking at the study overall: In this cohort, around 15 patients were treatment-naive and about a dozen were relapsed/refractory, while 17 to 18 had unmutated IGHV. Responses were partial in 24 patients and complete in 2; after median about 70 months follow-up, around 15 stayed in remission and approximately twelve progressed. The response samples were drawn at a median of 12 months into treatment, with a range of about 6 to 36 months. An average of about 260,000 productive templates and approximately 90,000 productive rearrangements was obtained per sample. Of the 90 or so participants in the trial, 26 had longitudinal samples available. Cryopreserved peripheral blood mononuclear cells were collected before treatment, at response, and at either disease progression or sustained remission. Every sample from remission and from progressive disease was obtained while the patients were still on ibrutinib.

About this clone itself: Its specific antigen is unknown. Qualities for individual bases were not recorded, and no much larger clone is one base off.

General findings and caveats noted by the study authors: At baseline, clonality was higher than in age-matched healthy donors and showed a strong correlation with circulating CD8+ T-cell counts. An increase in clonality was observed at ibrutinib response, with clonality remaining stable during sustained remission and falling back toward baseline at progression. Public clonotypes were rare and either shrank or stayed stable during treatment, and the rise in clonality at ibrutinib response reflected expansion of private clonotypes. Lymph node repertoires were not examined, and the timing of sampling was not matched between patients in sustained remission and those whose disease progressed.

The time point label here, explained by the study, means: 20 to 25 months on ibrutinib. For TCR beta library preparation, 1.5 to 2 micrograms of genomic DNA were isolated from cryopreserved PBMCs. Longitudinal blood samples from CLL patients on ibrutinib monotherapy underwent high-throughput TCR beta sequencing. The patients took part in an open-label, single-center phase 2 trial of ibrutinib monotherapy. Trimmed from V: 6 bases; trimmed from J: 4 bases; junction bases lacking a gene match: 4. Based on the germline V gene (reference sequence), the CDR1 and CDR2 sequences are LNHDA and SQIVND. Inclusive of the bounding cysteine and phenylalanine, the CDR3 is 14 residues long. Only the CDR3 DNA stays, 42 bases, in frame from base 1. On a MiSeq, deep resolution sequencing aimed for a depth between 1 in 1 million and 1 in 200,000 T cells, with each clonotype covered approximately 10x on average. TCR beta libraries were generated with the immunoSEQ hsTCRB Kit. The paper's processing steps were these. Data were analyzed with ImmunoSEQ Data Assistant and ImmunoSEQ Analyzer, with V, D and J genes assigned per IMGT definitions. Clonality, which ranges from 0 to 1, was calculated by subtracting the normalized Shannon entropy of productive rearrangement frequencies from one. Only overrepresented clonotypes making up at least 0.05% of the repertoire of each patient were included in the public clonotype analysis. Repertoires from about a dozen age-matched healthy donors in immuneACCESS were used as clonality controls. TCRdb retrieved this table from immuneACCESS and kept in-frame rearrangements only. Not all clones are present; in checked studies, unresolved V genes account for under half, and no reason is known for the remainder. V, J and clone size are taken as reported in that table, and D and trimming were inferred from the DNA itself. This sample lists 100,000 to 150,000 clones; approximately 85% were detected once. Clones ranked in the top ten supply 2% to 2.5% of the sample.

The chain is encoded by TRBV19 joined to TRBJ1-1; a stretch of 11 junction bases matches TRBD1. The starting material was PBMCs, obtained after 24 months of ibrutinib treatment. This TCR was recovered from a human donor with chronic lymphocytic leukemia. The CDR3 region reads CASSGQGAPTEAFF. The DNA sequence reads TGTGCCAGTAGCGGACAGGGGGCGCCCACTGAAGCTTTCTTT.